The entry that follows covers one T cell receptor (beta chain) sequence. What it binds is unknown. The PCR contained 60 Vbeta and 13 Jbeta primers. As handled by the study authors: About 10 million shared chains were among the approximately 82 million unique TCR beta chains that a later analysis counted. Here immunoSEQ multiplex PCR was the method, and the copy in TCRdb shows in-frame clones only, minus some. D and trimming come from the DNA, and the V and J calls and clone size come from that table. Of some 150,000 clones listed, approximately 80% are singletons. The data originate from a study of cytomegalovirus exposure and HLA in healthy donors. Study-level information: A prior analysis found 100 million to 140 million unique TCR beta sequences from around 190 million T cells. An early data release held 70 million to 90 million unique TCRs from HLA-typed donors.

The CDR3 runs to 15 residues. V dropped 5 bases and J dropped 6; count of bases not matched to a gene: 9. The germline gives CDR1 KGHSH, CDR2 LQKENI. Study-level points and caveats: Across donors, presence/absence analyses took sequencing depth to be roughly uniform.

The rearrangement joins TRBV18 to TRBJ2-1, with TRBD1 identical over 8 bases. The receptor comes from a male donor in good health and CMV-seronegative. Sequencing was performed on PBMCs. The CDR3 region has the DNA TGTGCCAGCTCATTCCAGAGCGACAGGGGCAATGAGCAGTTCTTC. This sequence encodes CASSFQSDRGNEQFF.